The sample holds many counts of the clone carrying this T cell receptor (beta chain). Germline lookup yields CDR1 SGHRS and CDR2 YFSETQ. The CDR3 is 16 residues long. With 0 bases removed from V and 0 bases from J, the gap between germline ends came to 13 bases. This sample is drawn from a study of T-cell reconstitution after alpha-beta-depleted transplantation in children. Preparation of the TCRbeta library involved a method that used unique molecular identifiers. One entry per CDR3 protein results from TCRdb running MiXCR on the PCR reads. The sample gives approximately 270,000 distinct CDR3 sequences, around 9.6% of which show up once; about 9.5% is in the top ten.

This clonotype was obtained from a human donor who donated a stem cell graft to a child with SCID. Material: PBMCs from the stem cell graft donor, obtained from the stem cell graft. The rearrangement joins TRBV5-1 to TRBJ2-7, with D uncertain. This CDR3 reads CASSLGRRPSSYEQYF. Here the CDR3 DNA reads TGCGCCAGCAGCTTGGGACGGAGACCGAGCTCCTACGAGCAGTACTTC.